The 6 T cell receptor beta chains below were found in one sample sequenced in a study of molecular identifiers for immune sequencing clone quantification. MiXCR was run by TCRdb on the PCR reads, yielding one entry per CDR3 protein. Seen here are around 320,000 distinct CDR3 sequences, 24% observed once, and the top ten hold about 0.73%. Sequencing was done on a sample of naive CD8+ T cells from blood, with Jurkat cell RNA spiked in. Subset indicated: FACS-sorted CD8+CD4-CCR7+CD45RA+ naive T cells. The origin of the receptors is a human donor in good health. Some libraries in this study had Jurkat cell RNA spiked in.

Worth noting for this clonotype: Being one base from a much bigger clone, this may be a read error. The chain employs TRBV9 and TRBJ2-3; D perhaps matches TRBD1 (6 bases). Per the germline V gene, CDR1 is SGDLS and CDR2 is YYNGEE. The CDR3 loop spans 14 amino acids. For the CDR3, the DNA is TGTGCCTGCAGCGCAGGGGTAACCACAGATACGCAGTATTTT. The encoded protein is CACSAGVTTDTQYF.

This clonotype was observed a handful of times. The V call is TRBV4-3, the J call TRBJ2-7, with D possibly being TRBD1 (6 bases). CDR3 length: 15 amino acids. In germline, CDR1 is LGHNA, CDR2 YSLEER. V shed 0 bases and J shed 4 bases, with 13 bases lying between them. The CDR3 DNA reads as TGCGCCAGCAGCCAAGATCAGGGGACAATTTACGAGCAGTACTTC. Its translation: CASSQDQGTIYEQYF.

There are many counts of this clonotype. The genes are TRBV5-1 and TRBJ1-1; TRBD1 matches at 10 bases. V shed 1 base and J 2 bases; nucleotides not matched to a gene: 5. The CDR3 length is 16 residues. CDR1 and CDR2 (germline): SGHRS, YFSETQ. CDR3 amino acids: CASSLYGQGDNTEAFF. CDR3 nucleotide sequence: TGCGCCAGCAGCTTGTACGGACAGGGGGACAACACTGAAGCTTTCTTT.

There are a few counts of this clonotype. V gene TRBV7-9 combines with J gene TRBJ2-2; 14 nucleotides agree with TRBD2. Per germline, CDR1 SEHNR and CDR2 FQNEAQ (reference sequence). With 4 bases clipped from V and 0 bases from J, the junction kept 7 bases outside the gene matches. The CDR3 runs 19 residues. CDR3 residues: CASSSPRGLAGANTGELFF. CDR3 nucleotides: TGTGCCAGCAGCTCCCCCAGGGGACTAGCGGGGGCGAACACCGGGGAGCTGTTTTTT.

Worth noting for this clonotype: This may come from a read error, since a much larger clone is one base off. The chain is built from TRBV28 and TRBJ2-7; TRBD1 or TRBD2 may be the D gene (5 bases each). The ends were cut back, 6 bases at V and 5 bases at J, with 14 bases in the middle. Per germline, CDR1 MDHEN and CDR2 SYDVKM. The CDR3 has 13 amino acids. As DNA, the CDR3 is TGTGCCAGCAGCCAAACCGGGGCACACGAGCAGTACTTC. Translation: CASSQTGAHEQYF.

Many counts were recorded for this clonotype. The V and J genes are TRBV25-1 and TRBJ2-7, with unresolved D. In germline, CDR1 is MGHDK, CDR2 SYGVNS. This CDR3 region has 12 residues. Trimming took 0 bases from V and 6 from J, leaving 6 bases between them. The CDR3 here is CASSEYHPEQYF. DNA for the CDR3: TGTGCCAGCAGTGAATATCACCCCGAGCAGTACTTC.